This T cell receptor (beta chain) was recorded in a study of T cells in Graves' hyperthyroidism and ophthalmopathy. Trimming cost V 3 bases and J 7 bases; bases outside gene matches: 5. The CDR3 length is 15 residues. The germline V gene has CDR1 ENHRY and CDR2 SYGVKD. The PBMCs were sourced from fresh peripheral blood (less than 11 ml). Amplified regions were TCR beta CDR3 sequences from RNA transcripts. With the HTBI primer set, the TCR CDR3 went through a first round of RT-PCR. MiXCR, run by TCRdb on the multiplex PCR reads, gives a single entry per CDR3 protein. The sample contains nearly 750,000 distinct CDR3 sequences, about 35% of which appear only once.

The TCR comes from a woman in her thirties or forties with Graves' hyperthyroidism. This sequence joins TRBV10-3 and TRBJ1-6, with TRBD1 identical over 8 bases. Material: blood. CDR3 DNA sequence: TGTGCCATCAGTGACGGACAGGGTAGAAATTCACCCCTCCACTTT. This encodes CAISDGQGRNSPLHF.